Detailed here is one T cell receptor (beta chain). The sample belongs to a study of blood T cell repertoires in COVID-19. About the research overall: Samples of COVID-19 (acute and convalescent) were obtained from the United States, Italy and Spain. PBMCs, B-cell-depleted T cells, or T cells provided the cDNA or gDNA that made up the material.

Per the original data handling: Reference gene primer amplification gave estimated nucleated cell counts. Some clones are missing from TCRdb's copy, which holds only in-frame ones; the method was immunoSEQ multiplex PCR. The V and J calls and the clone size are those of that table, but D and trimming were determined from the DNA. The sample shows around 300,000 clones, approximately 83% of them seen only once. The CDR3 contains 12 residues. Germline CDR1 reads MNHEY; CDR2 reads SVGAGI. The ends were cut back, 7 bases at V and 8 bases at J, with 14 bases in the middle. The chain links TRBV6-5 to TRBJ1-2, with a tentative D call TRBD1 (5 bases). Sequencing input: peripheral blood. This receptor was taken from a woman aged 70 to 79 with acute or convalescent COVID-19. CDR3 in DNA: TGTGCCAGCACCGACTCGGGGGGGGGCTACACCTTC. It translates to CASTDSGGGYTF.